The present T cell receptor beta chain was sequenced within a study of cytomegalovirus exposure and HLA in healthy donors. The PCR ran on 60 Vbeta and 13 Jbeta primers. Using immunoSEQ multiplex PCR, the repertoire was profiled, and TCRdb retains in-frame clones only, with some absent. Among 120,000 to 150,000 clones, over 70% were seen once, and the ten largest hold 6.8%. V shed 6 bases, J shed 3 bases, and the junction held 9 bases outside the gene matches. The CDR3 spans 14 residues. From germline, CDR1 is SQVTM and CDR2 ANQGSEA. The source material was PBMCs. The J gene is TRBJ2-3, the V gene TRBV29-1, with 7 bases matching TRBD2. The TCR comes from a man aged 35-49 years in good health and CMV-seropositive. DNA for the CDR3: TGCAGCGTCCCTGAGAGCGGGATTACAGATACGCAGTATTTT. Amino acids: CSVPESGITDTQYF.